This note documents a single T cell receptor (beta chain) sequence. The identical CDR3 is also encoded by other nucleotide sequences in the sample. The sample is drawn from a study of blood T cell repertoires in COVID-19. Study-level information: The analysed material was cDNA or gDNA that came from T cells, B-cell-depleted T cells, or PBMCs.

Sequenced by immunoSEQ multiplex PCR; TCRdb stores in-frame clones only, minus some. The sample includes approximately 300,000 clones, just under 90% seen only once; the top ten take about 8.4%. Trimming left V 0 bases short and J 4 bases short, with 5 bases between. The germline V gene has CDR1 SGHRS and CDR2 YFSETQ. The CDR3 spans 13 residues. Participants were aged about 18 to 89 years from approximately 24 US areas. This sequence was found in a woman in her twenties or thirties who had recovered from COVID-19. This sequence joins TRBV5-1 and TRBJ1-5, with no clear D. The sequenced material came from PBMCs or T cells enriched from blood (not recorded which). The CDR3: CASSLGLNQPQHF. CDR3 DNA: TGCGCCAGCAGCTTGGGTCTTAATCAGCCCCAGCATTTT. The whole variable domain, remainder taken from reference TRBV5-1 and TRBJ1-5, is KAGVTQTPRYLIKTRGQQVTLSCSPISGHRSVSWYQQTPGQGLQFLFEYFSETQRNKGNFPGRFSGRQFSNSRSEMNVSTLELGDSALYLCASSLGLNQPQHFGDGTRLSIL.